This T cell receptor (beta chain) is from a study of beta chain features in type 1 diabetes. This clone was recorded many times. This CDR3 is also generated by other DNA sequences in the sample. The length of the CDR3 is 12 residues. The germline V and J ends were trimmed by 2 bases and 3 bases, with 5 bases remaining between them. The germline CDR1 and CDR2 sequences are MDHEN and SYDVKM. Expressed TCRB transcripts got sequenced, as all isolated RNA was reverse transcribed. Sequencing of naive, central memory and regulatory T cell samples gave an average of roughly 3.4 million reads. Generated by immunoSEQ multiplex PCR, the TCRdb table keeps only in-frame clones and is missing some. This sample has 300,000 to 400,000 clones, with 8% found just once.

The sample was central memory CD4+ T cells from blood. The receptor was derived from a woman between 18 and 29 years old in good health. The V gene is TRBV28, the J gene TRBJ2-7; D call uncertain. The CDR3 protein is CASSLLRYEQYF. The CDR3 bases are TGTGCCAGCAGTTTACTGCGCTACGAGCAGTACTTC.